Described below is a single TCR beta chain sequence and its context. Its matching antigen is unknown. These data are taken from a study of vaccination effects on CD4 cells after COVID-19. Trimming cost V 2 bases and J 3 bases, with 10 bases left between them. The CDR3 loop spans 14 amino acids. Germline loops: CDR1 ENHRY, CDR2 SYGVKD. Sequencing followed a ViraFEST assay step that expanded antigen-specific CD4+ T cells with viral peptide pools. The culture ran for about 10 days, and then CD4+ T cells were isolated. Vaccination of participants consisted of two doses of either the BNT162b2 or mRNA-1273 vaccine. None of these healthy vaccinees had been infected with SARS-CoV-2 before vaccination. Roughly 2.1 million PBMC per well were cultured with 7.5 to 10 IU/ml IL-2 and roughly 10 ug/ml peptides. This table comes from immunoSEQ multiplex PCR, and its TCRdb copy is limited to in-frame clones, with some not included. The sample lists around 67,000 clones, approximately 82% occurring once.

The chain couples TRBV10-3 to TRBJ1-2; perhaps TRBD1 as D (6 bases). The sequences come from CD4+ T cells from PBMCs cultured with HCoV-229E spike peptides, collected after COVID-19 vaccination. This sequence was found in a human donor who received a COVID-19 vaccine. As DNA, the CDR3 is TGTGCCATCAGTGAGGGAGGGGGGGACTATGGCTACACCTTC. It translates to CAISEGGGDYGYTF.